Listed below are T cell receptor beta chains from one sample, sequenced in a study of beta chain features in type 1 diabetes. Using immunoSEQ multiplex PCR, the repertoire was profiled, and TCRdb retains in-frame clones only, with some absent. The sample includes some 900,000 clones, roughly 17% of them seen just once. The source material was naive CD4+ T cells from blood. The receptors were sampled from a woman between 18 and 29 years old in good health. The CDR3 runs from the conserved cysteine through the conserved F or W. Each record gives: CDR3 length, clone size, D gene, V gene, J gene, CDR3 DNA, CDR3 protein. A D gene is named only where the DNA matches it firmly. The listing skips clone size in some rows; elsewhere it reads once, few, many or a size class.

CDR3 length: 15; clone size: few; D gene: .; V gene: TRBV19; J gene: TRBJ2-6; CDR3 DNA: TGTGCCAGTAGTACCGTCGGCTCTGGGGCCAACGTCCTGACTTTC; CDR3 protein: CASSTVGSGANVLTF
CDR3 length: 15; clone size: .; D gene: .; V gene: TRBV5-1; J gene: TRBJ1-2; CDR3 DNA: TGCGCCAGCAGCTTGGACGGAGGCGGCTACTATGGCTACACCTTC; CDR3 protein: CASSLDGGGYYGYTF
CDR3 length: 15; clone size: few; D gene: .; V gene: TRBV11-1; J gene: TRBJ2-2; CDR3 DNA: TGTGCCAGCAGGCGGGAAGGATTGAACACCGGGGAGCTGTTTTTT; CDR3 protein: CASRREGLNTGELFF
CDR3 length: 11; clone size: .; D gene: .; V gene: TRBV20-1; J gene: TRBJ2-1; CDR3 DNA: TGCAGTGCTAGTCAGGGTAATGAGCAGTTCTTC; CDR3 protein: CSASQGNEQFF
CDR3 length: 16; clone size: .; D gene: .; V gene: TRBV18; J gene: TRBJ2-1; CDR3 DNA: TGTGCCAGCTCACCACCCGGTGGGAGCGGGTACAATGAGCAGTTCTTC; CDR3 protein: CASSPPGGSGYNEQFF
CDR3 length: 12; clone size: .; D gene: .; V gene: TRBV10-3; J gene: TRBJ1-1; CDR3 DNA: TGTGCCATCCAGGGGACGGGGACTGAAGCTTTCTTT; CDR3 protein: CAIQGTGTEAFF
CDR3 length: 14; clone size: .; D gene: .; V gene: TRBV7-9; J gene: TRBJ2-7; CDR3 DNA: TGTGCCACCGTACTTACATTCCCATCCTACGAGCAGTACTTC; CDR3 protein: CATVLTFPSYEQYF
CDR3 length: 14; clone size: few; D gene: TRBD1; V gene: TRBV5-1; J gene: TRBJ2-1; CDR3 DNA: TGCGCCAGCAGTAAGGACAGGACCTACAATGAGCAGTTCTTC; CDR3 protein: CASSKDRTYNEQFF
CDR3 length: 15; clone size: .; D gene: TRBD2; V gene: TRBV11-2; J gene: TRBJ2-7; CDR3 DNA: TGTGCCAGCAGCTTTCGACTAGCGGTAACCTACGAGCAGTACTTC; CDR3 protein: CASSFRLAVTYEQYF
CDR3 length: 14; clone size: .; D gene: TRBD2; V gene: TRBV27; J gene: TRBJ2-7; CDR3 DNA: TGTGCCAGTATGGGACTAGCGGGAGGCTACGAGCAGTACTTC; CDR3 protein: CASMGLAGGYEQYF
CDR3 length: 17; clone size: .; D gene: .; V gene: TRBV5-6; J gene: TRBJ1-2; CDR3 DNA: TGTGCCAGCAGCTTGGGGCCCGGGTCAGGGATTGGCTATGGCTACACCTTC; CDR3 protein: CASSLGPGSGIGYGYTF
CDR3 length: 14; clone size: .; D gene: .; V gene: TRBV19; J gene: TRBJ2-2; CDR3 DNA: TGTGCCAGTGGATATGACCGTTACACCGGGGAGCTGTTTTTT; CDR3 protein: CASGYDRYTGELFF
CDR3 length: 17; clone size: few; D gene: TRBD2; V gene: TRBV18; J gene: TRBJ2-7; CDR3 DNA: TGTGCCAGCTCACCCAACCCATCAGGCGCGGGAGGAGGCGAGCAGTACTTC; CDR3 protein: CASSPNPSGAGGGEQYF
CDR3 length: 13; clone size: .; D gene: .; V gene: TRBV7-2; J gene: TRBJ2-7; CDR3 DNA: TGTGCCAGCAGCTTCGGGTCGGCCTACGAGCAGTACTTC; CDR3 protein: CASSFGSAYEQYF
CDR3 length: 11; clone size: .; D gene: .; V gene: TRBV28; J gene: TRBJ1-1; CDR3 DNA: TGTGCCACGACTGGGAACACTGAAGCTTTCTTT; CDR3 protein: CATTGNTEAFF
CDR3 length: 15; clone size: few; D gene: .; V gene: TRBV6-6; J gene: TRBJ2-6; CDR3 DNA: TGTGCCAGCACTACAGGAAGCTCTGGGGCCAACGTCCTGACTTTC; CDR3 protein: CASTTGSSGANVLTF
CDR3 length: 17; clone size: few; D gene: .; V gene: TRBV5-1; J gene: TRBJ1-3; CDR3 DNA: TGCGCCAGCAGCCCAACCTCAGGGGACTACTCTGGAAACACCATATATTTT; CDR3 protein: CASSPTSGDYSGNTIYF
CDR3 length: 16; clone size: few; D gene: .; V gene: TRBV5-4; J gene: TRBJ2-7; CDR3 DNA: TGTGCCAGCAGCCCAGATCTCGGGTCCCGGCACTACGAGCAGTACTTC; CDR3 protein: CASSPDLGSRHYEQYF
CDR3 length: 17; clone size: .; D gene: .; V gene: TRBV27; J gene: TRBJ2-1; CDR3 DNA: TGTGCCAGCAGCATGGCGCATCTAGCGACTTCCTACAATGAGCAGTTCTTC; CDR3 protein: CASSMAHLATSYNEQFF
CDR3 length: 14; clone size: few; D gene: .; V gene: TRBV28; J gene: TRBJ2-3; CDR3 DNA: TGTGCCAGCAGTTTATTTGCGGGGAGAGATACGCAGTATTTT; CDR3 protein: CASSLFAGRDTQYF
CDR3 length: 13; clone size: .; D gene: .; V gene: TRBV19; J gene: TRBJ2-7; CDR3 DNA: TGTGCCAGTAGTACAACCAGGGGCTACGAGCAGTACTTC; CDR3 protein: CASSTTRGYEQYF
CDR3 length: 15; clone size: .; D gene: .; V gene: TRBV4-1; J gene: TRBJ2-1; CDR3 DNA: TGCGCCAGCAGCGCTTCAGGGAGCTCCTACAATGAGCAGTTCTTC; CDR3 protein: CASSASGSSYNEQFF
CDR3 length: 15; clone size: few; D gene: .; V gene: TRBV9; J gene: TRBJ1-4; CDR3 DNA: TGTGCCAGCAGCGTAGGGCCCGCAACTAATGAAAAACTGTTTTTT; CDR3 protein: CASSVGPATNEKLFF
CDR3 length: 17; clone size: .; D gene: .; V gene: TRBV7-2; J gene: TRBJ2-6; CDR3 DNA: TGTGCCAGCAGCTTACAGGGCCCCCTCTCTGGGGCCAACGTCCTGACTTTC; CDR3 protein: CASSLQGPLSGANVLTF
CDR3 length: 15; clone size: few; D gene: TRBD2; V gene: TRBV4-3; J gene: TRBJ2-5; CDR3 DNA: TGCGCCAGCAGCCAAGGGACTAGCGGGCAAGAGACCCAGTACTTC; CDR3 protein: CASSQGTSGQETQYF
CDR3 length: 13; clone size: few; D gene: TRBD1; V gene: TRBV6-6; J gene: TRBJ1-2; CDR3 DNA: TGTGCCAGCAGAAGGGAGGGGGCTCTAGGCTACACCTTC; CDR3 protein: CASRREGALGYTF
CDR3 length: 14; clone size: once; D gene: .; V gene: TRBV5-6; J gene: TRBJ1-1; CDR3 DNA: TGTGCCAGCAGCTTGGCAGGGAGTTACACTGAAGCTTTCTTT; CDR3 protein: CASSLAGSYTEAFF
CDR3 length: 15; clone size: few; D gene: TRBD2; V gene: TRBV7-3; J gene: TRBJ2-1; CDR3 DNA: TGTGCCAGCAGCAGACTAGCGGGAGTATACAATGAGCAGTTCTTC; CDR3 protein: CASSRLAGVYNEQFF
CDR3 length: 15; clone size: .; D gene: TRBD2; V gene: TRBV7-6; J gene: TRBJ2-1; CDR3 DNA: TGTGCCAGCAGCGTTAGCGGGCCCTCCTACAATGAGCAGTTCTTC; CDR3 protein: CASSVSGPSYNEQFF
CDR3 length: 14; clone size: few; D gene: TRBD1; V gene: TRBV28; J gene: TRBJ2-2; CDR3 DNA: TGTGCCAGCTTCGGACAGGGGAACACCGGGGAGCTGTTTTTT; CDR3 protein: CASFGQGNTGELFF
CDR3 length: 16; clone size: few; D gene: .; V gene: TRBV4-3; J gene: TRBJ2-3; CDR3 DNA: TGCGCCAGCAGCCAAGGAACCCACACATGGGGAGATACGCAGTATTTT; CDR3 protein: CASSQGTHTWGDTQYF
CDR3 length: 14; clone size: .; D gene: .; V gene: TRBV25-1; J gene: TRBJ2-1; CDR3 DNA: TGTGCCAGCAGTCAGACCTGGCCCGGTCATGAGCAGTTCTTC; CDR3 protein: CASSQTWPGHEQFF
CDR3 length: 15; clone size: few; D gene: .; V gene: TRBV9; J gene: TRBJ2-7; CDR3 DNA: TGTGCCAGCAGCGTGGCGGGAGCAGGGGTTTTCGAGCAGTACTTC; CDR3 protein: CASSVAGAGVFEQYF
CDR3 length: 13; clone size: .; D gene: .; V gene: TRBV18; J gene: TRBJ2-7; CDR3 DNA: TGTGCCAGCTCACCACAGCAGGGTTACGAGCAGTACTTC; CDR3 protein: CASSPQQGYEQYF
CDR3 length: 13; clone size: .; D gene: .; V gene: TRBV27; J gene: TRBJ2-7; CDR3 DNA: TGTGCCAGCGGCGAGACAGGGAGGAACGAGCAGTACTTC; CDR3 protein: CASGETGRNEQYF
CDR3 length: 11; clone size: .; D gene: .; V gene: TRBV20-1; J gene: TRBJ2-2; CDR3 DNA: TGCAGTGCTAGTGTTGGCGGGGAGCTGTTTTTT; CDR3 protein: CSASVGGELFF
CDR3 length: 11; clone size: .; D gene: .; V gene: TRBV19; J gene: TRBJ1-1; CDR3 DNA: TGTGCCAGTACCGCAAGGACTGAAGCTTTCTTT; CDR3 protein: CASTARTEAFF
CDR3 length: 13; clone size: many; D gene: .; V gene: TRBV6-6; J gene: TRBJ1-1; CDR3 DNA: TGTGCCAGCAGTCAAGACACGAACCGTGAAGCTTTCTTT; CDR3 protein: CASSQDTNREAFF
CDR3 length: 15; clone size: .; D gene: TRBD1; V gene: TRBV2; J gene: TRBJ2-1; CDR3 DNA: TGTGCCAGCAGTATGGACAGGGGGCTATACAATGAGCAGTTCTTC; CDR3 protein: CASSMDRGLYNEQFF
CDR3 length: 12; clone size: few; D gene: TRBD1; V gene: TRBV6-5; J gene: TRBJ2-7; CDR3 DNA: TGTGCCACCGGGGACAGGGCCTACGAGCAGTACTTC; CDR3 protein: CATGDRAYEQYF
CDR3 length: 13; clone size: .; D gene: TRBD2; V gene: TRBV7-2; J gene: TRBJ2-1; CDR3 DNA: TGTGCCAGCAGCTTAGACCGAGGGAGGGCCCAGTTCTTC; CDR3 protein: CASSLDRGRAQFF
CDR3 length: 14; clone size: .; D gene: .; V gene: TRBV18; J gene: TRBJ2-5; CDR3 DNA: TGTGCCAGCTCACCACAAGGGCGCCCAGAGACCCAGTACTTC; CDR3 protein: CASSPQGRPETQYF
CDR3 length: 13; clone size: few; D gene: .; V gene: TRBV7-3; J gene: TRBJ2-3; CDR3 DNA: TGTGCCAGCAGCTCCCCTAGCACAGATACGCAGTATTTT; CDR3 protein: CASSSPSTDTQYF
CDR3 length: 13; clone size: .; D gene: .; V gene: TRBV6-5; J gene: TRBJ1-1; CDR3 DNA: TGTGCCAGCAGTAACGCTGAGAACACTGAAGCTTTCTTT; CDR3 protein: CASSNAENTEAFF
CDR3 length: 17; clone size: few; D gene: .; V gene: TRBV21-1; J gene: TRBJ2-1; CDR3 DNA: TGTGCCAGCAGCAAGGGGACTAGCGGGAGGGTCTACAATGAGCAGTTCTTC; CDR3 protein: CASSKGTSGRVYNEQFF
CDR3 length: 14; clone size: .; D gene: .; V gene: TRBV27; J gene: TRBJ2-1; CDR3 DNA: TGTGCCAGCAGTTTCATTGGAGCTTACAATGAGCAGTTCTTC; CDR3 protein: CASSFIGAYNEQFF